The subject of this entry is one T cell receptor (beta chain). Its antigen is as yet unknown. Trimming cost V 6 bases and J 4 bases; bases outside gene matches: 5. Germline V gene sequence: CDR1 DFQATT, CDR2 SNEGSKA (reference sequence). The length of the CDR3 is 13 residues. The record originates from a study of post-analysis software for immune sequencing data. Study-wide context: In terms of disease course, relapsing-remitting, secondary progressive and progressive-relapsing multiple sclerosis were included.

The library was made from cDNA and included unique molecular identifiers. MiXCR was run by TCRdb on the PCR reads, yielding one entry per CDR3 protein. The sample has 750,000 to 950,000 distinct CDR3 sequences, about 45% seen once. Whole-study findings and limits: Patients had higher frequencies than controls of about five TRBV segments, including TRBV5-6, TRBV5-1 and TRBV20-1.

The chain carries TRBV20-1 and TRBJ2-3; 9 nucleotides agree with TRBD2. Sample: blood. The source is a girl aged 10 to 17 with multiple sclerosis. The CDR3 sequence: CSAIAGVADTQYF. The CDR3 nucleotides are TGCAGTGCCATAGCGGGAGTGGCAGATACGCAGTATTTT.